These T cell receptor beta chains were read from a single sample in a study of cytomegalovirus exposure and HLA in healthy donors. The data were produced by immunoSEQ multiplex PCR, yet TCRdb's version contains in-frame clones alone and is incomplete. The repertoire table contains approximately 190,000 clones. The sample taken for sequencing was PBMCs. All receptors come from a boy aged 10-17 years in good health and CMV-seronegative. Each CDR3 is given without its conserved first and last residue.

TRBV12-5	ASGLLSDRDLIGYEQY
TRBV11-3	ASSLDGQGYNEQF
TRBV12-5	ASGLILPRGGARNIQY
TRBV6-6	ASRAGLTADTQY
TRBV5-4	ASSSPGLPNNEQF
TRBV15	ATSRVGVTGGVGETQY
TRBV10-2	AADPRGSGDGAEAF
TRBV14	ASSKQTRVPYNEQF
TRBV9	ASSPRTSGGYNEQF
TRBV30	AWTGGAEGYT
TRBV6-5	ASTDTGTWDTQY
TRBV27	ASSPGTSAIQLF
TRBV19	ASSIGWARGSTDTQY
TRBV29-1	SVVGSSYEQY
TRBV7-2	ASSTLNGGETEAF
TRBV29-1	SVERGSRGSYNEQF
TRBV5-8	ASSLRRNTGELF
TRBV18	ASSPRAQQMVPYEQY
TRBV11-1	ASSLQGTTYEQY
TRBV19	ASSEGQPYEQY
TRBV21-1	ASSRQGAEETQY
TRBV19	ASSIRGRSEAF
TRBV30	AWRDRSGSDNQPQH
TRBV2	ASTSRADTQY
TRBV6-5	ASSYSRVLGYT
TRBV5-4	ASSFGGTYEQY
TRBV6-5	ASSGGSSYNSPLH
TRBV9	ASSGSGGDYNEQF
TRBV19	ASSRGKLF
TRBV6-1	ASSEAGVAGGYEQY
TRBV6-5	ASSFTGYNQPQH
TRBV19	ASSTNGGGAGELF
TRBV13	ASSLGGVEDEQY
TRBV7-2	ASSSRLTSAQETQY
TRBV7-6	ASSSYRGYEQY
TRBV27	ASSYTGQGAYEQY
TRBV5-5	ASSLLGGTEAF
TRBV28	ASSSGTTSSYEQY
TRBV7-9	ASSPGALEAF
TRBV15	ATSREAQQGFSYEQY
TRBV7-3	ASSVLAAADTQY
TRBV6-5	ASSYSRTGDYGYT
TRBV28	ASSLPYEQY
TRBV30	AWSVGQGYSFEGTEAF
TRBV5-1	ASSLRQGDEQY
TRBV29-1	SVDQGHTGELF